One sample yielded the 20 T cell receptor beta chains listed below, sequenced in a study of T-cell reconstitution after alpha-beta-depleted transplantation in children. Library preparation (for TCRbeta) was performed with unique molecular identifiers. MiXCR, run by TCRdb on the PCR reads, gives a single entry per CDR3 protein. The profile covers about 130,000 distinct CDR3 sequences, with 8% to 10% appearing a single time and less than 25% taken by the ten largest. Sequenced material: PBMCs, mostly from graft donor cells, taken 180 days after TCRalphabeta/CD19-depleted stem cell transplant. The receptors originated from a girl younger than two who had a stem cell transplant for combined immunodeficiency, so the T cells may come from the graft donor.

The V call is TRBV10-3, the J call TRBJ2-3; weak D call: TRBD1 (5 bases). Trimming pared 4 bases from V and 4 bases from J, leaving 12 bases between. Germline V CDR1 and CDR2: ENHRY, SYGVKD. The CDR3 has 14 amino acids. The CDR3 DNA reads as TGTGCCATCAGTGTTTCGCAGGGTTCAGATACGCAGTATTTT. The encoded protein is CAISVSQGSDTQYF.

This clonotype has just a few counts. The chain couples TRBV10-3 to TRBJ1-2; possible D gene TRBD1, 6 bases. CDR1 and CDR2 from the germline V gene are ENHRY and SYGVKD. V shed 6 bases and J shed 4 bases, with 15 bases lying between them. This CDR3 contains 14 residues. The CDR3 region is CAIRLDSLPYGYTF. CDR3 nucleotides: TGTGCCATCAGGCTGGACAGTTTACCCTATGGCTACACCTTC.

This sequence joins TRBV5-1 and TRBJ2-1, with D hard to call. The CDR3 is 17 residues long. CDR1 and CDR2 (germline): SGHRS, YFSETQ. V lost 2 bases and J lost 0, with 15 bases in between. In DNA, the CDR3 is TGCGCCAGCAGCTTACCGGTGTCGGCGAGCTCCTACAATGAGCAGTTCTTC. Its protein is CASSLPVSASSYNEQFF.

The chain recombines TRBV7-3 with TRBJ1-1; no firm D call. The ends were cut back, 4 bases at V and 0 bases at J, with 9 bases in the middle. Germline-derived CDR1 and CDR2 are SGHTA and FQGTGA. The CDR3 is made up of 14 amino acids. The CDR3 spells CASSWYRVNTEAFF. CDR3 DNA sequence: TGTGCCAGCAGCTGGTACAGAGTGAACACTGAAGCTTTCTTT.

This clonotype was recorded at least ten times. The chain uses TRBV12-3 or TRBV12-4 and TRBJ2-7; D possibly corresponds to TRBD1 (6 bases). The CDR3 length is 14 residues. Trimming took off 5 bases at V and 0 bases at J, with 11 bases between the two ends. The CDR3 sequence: CASSRDIYSYEQYF. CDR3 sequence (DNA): TGTGCCAGCAGTCGGGACATCTACTCCTACGAGCAGTACTTC.

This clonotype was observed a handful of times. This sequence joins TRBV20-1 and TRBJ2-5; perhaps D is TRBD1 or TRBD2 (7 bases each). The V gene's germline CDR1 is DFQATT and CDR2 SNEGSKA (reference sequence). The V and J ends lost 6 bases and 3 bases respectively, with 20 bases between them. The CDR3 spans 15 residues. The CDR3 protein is CSATKYRGGEETQYF. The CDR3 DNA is TGCAGTGCCACCAAATACAGGGGAGGGGAAGAGACCCAGTACTTC.

Written as DNA, the CDR3 is TGTGCCAGCAGTTACTCGAGGGACTACGAGCAGTACTTC. Translation gives CASSYSRDYEQYF. This chain uses TRBV6-2 or TRBV6-3 with TRBJ2-7; D is possibly TRBD2 (5 bases). The CDR3 length is 13 residues. CDR1 MNHEY and CDR2 SVGEGT come from the germline V gene. Trimming removed 0 bases from V and 3 bases from J, with 6 bases in between.

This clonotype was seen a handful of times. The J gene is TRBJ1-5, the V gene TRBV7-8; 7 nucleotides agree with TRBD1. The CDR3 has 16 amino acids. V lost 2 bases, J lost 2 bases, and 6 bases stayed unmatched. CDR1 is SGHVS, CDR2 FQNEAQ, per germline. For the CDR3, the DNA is TGTGCCAGCAGCTTACTAGGGGGCAGAGGCAATCAGCCCCAGCATTTT. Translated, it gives CASSLLGGRGNQPQHF.

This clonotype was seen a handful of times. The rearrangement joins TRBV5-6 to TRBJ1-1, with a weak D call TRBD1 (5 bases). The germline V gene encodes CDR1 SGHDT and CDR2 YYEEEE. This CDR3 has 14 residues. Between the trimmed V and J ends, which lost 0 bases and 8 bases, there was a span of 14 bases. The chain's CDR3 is CASSLAGTSREAFF. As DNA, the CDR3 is TGTGCCAGCAGCTTGGCCGGGACTTCTCGGGAAGCTTTCTTT.

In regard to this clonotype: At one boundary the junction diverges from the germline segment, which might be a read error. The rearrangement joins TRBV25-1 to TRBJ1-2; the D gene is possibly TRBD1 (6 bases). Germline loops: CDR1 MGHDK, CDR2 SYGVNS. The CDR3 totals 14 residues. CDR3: CASIKPGEGNGYTF. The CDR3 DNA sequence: TGTGCCAGCATTAAACCAGGGGAAGGAAATGGCTACACCTTT.

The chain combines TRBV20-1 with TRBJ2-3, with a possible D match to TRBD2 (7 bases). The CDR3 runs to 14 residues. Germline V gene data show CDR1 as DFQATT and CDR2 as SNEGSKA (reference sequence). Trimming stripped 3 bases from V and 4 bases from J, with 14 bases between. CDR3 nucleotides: TGCAGTGCTAGCCGGAGGGAGGGGGCAGATACGCAGTATTTT. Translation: CSASRREGADTQYF.

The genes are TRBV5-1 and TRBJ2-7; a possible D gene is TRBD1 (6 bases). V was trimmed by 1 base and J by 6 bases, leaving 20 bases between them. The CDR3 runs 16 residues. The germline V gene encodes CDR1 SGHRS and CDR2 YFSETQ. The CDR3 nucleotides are TGCGCCAGCAGCTTGCTAAAAGGGACACCTCCAGGCGAGCAGTACTTC. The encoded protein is CASSLLKGTPPGEQYF.

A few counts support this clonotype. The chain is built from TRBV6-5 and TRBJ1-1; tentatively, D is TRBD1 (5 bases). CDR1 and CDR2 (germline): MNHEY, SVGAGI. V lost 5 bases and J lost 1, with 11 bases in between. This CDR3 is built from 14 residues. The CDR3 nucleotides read TGTGCCAGCAGTCGAGGGGTGCGGAACACTGAAGCTTTCTTT. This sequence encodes CASSRGVRNTEAFF.

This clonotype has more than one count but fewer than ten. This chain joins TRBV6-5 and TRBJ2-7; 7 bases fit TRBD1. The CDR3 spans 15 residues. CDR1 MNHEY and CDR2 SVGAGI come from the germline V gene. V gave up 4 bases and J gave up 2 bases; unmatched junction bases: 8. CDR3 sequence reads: CASSWAGGYTYEQYF. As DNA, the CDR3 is TGTGCCAGCAGTTGGGCAGGGGGTTATACCTACGAGCAGTACTTC.

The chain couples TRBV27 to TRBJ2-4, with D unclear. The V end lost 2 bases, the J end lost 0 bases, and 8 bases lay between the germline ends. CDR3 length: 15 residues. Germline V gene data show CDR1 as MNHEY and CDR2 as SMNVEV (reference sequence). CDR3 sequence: CASSLKSIAKNIQYF. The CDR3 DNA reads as TGTGCCAGCAGTTTAAAGTCCATAGCCAAAAACATTCAGTACTTC.

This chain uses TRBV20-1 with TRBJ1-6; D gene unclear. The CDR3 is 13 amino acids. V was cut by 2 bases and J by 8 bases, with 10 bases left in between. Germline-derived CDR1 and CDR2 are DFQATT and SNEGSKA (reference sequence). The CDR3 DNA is TGCAGTGCTAGACTGATCACCGATTCACCCCTCCACTTT. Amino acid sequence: CSARLITDSPLHF.

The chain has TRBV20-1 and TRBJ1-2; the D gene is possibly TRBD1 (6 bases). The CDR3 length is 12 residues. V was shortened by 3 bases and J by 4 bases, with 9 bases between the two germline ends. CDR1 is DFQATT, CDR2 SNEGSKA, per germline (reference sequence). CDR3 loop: CSARPGAYGYTF. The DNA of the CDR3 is TGCAGTGCTAGGCCAGGGGCCTATGGCTACACCTTC.

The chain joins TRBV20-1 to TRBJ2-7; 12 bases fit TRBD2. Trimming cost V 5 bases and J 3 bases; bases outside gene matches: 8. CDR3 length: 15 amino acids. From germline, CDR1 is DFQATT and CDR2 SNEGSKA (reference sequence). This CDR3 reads CSAAGLAGAFYEQYF. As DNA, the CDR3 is TGCAGTGCTGCGGGACTAGCGGGCGCGTTCTACGAGCAGTACTTC.

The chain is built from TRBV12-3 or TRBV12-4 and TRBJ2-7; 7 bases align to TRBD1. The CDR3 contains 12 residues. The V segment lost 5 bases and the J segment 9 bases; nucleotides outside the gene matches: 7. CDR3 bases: TGTGCCAGCAGTATAACCGGGACAGCGCAGTACTTC. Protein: CASSITGTAQYF.

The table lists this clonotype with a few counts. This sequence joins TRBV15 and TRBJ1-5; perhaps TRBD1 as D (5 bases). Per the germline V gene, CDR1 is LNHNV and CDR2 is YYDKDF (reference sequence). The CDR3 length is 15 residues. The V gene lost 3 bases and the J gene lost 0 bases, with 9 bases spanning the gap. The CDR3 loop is CATSRGRASNQPQHF. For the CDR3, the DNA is TGTGCCACCAGCAGGGGCAGGGCTAGCAATCAGCCCCAGCATTTT. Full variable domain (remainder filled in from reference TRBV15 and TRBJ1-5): DAMVIQNPRYQVTQFGKPVTLSCSQTLNHNVMYWYQQKSSQAPKLLFHYYDKDFNNEADTPDNFQSRRPNTSFCFLDIRSPGLGDTAMYLCATSRGRASNQPQHFGDGTRLSIL.